This TCR beta chain was documented in a study of CDR3 diversity in severe acne. TCRdb processed the PCR reads anew with MiXCR; each CDR3 protein has one entry. The sample includes 100,000 or so distinct CDR3 sequences, roughly half of them seen just once. Sequences were obtained from blood. This sequence originates from a male donor with acne.

Written as DNA, the CDR3 is TGTGCCAGCAGTGAATCGACAGGGTTACTAAGCTACACCTTC. Its translation: CASSESTGLLSYTF. V is TRBV25-1 and J is TRBJ1-2, with 7 bases aligning to TRBD1. Germline V CDR1 and CDR2: MGHDK, SYGVNS. Trimming took 1 base from V and 9 from J; bases not matched to a gene: 8. The length of the CDR3 is 14 residues.